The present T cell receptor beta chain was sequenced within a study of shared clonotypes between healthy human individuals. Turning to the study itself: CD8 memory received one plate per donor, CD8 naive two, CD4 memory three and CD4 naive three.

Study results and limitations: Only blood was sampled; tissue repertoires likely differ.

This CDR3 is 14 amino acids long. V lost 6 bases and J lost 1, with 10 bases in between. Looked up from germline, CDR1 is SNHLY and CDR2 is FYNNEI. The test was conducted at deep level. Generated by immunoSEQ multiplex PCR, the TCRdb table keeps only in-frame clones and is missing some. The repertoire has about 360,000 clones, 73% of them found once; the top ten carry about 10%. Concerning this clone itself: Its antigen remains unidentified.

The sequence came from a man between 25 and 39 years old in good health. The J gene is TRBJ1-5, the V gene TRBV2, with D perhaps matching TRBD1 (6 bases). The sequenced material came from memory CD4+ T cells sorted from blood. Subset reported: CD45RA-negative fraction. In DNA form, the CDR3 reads TGTGCCAGCAGAGACCAGGGGAGCAATCAGCCCCAGCATTTT. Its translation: CASRDQGSNQPQHF.